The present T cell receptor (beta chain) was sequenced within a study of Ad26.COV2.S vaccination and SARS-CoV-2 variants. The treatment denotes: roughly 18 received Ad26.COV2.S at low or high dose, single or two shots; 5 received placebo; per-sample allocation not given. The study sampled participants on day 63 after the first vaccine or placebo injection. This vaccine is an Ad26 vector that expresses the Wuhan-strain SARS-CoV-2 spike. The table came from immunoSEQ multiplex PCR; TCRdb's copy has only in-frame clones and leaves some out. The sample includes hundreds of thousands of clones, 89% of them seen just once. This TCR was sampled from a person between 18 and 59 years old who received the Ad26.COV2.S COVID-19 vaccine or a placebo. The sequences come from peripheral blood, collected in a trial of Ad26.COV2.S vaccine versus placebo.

CDR3 in DNA: TGTGCCAGCAGTCCTCCCCCCCGTGATTCACCCCTCCACTTT. It yields the protein CASSPPPRDSPLHF. V and J are TRBV14 and TRBJ1-6; D gene uncertain. Trimming took 6 bases from V and 8 from J, leaving 14 bases between them. Germline assignment: CDR1 SGHDN and CDR2 FVKESK. This CDR3 spans 14 amino acids.